This T cell receptor beta chain emerged from a study of cytomegalovirus exposure and HLA in healthy donors. Amplification used 60 Vbeta primers and 13 Jbeta primers. Here immunoSEQ multiplex PCR was the method, and the copy in TCRdb shows in-frame clones only, minus some. This table holds about 37,000 clones, about 67% found once. Notes on the study in general: Reports credit the classifier with highly specific, highly sensitive diagnosis of cytomegalovirus status. In a later analysis, across HLA loci, associated TCR counts were highest for DRB1, lowest for HLA-C. Later analysis reportedly placed an Asian-associated ancestry cluster below the roughly 680-donor mean in N-insertions.

For this clone: Its antigen is as yet unknown.

V gave up 1 base and J gave up 6 bases, with 13 bases separating them. Per the germline V gene, CDR1 is LNHDA and CDR2 is SQIVND (reference sequence). The CDR3 covers 15 residues. V and J are TRBV19 and TRBJ1-5, with a tentative D call TRBD1 (6 bases). What was sequenced was PBMCs. This TCR was recovered from a man aged 25 to 45 in good health and CMV-seronegative. The CDR3 sequence: CASSIAAGEGQPQHF. CDR3 nucleotide sequence: TGTGCCAGTAGTATAGCAGCAGGGGAGGGTCAGCCCCAGCATTTT.